The 20 T cell receptor beta chains presented below share a single source sample, sequenced in a study of glioma-infiltrating T cells. Using RNA template, CDR3s of TCR alpha and beta were amplified with iRepertoire arm-PCR. MiXCR was run by TCRdb on the multiplex PCR reads, yielding one entry per CDR3 protein. The sample has roughly 190,000 distinct CDR3 sequences, more than 30% seen once; the top ten hold roughly a fifth. The sequenced sample consisted of glioma tissue, nonneoplastic brain tissue, or PBMCs (not recorded which). The receptors shown here come from a human donor with low-grade glioma or glioblastoma, undergoing nonglioma brain surgery, or in good health (not recorded which).

This clonotype was observed at least ten times. V is TRBV4-1 and J is TRBJ1-3; D unclear. Germline V gene lookup returns CDR1 MGHRA and CDR2 YSYEKL. CDR3 length equals 15 residues. The V end lost 4 bases, the J end lost 4 bases, and 14 bases lay between the germline ends. The CDR3 sequence: CASSPSPAAGNTIYF. CDR3 nucleotides: TGCGCCAGCAGCCCCTCGCCAGCCGCCGGAAACACCATATATTTT.

This clonotype has a count of ten or more. This chain joins TRBV2 and TRBJ2-3; 8 nucleotides match TRBD2. The CDR3 runs 15 residues. In germline, CDR1 is SNHLY, CDR2 FYNNEI. V shed 6 bases, J shed 3 bases, and the junction held 8 bases outside the gene matches. The CDR3 sequence is CASSQTGTRTDTQYF. CDR3 nucleotides: TGTGCCAGCAGCCAAACCGGGACTAGAACAGATACGCAGTATTTT.

There are many counts of this clonotype. The chain employs TRBV7-2 and TRBJ2-2, with D hard to call. Trimming took 4 bases from V and 4 from J, leaving 7 bases between them. CDR1 is SGHTA and CDR2 is FQGNSA in the germline V gene. There are 13 residues in the CDR3. CDR3 nucleotide sequence: TGTGCCAGCAGCTGGACGAGCACCGGGGAGCTGTTTTTT. Translation gives CASSWTSTGELFF. Filled out from reference TRBV7-2 and TRBJ2-2, the complete variable domain reads GAGVSQSPSNKVTEKGKDVELRCDPISGHTALYWYRQSLGQGLEFLIYFQGNSAPDKSGLPSDRFSAERTGGSVSTLTIQRTQQEDSAVYLCASSWTSTGELFFGEGSRLTVL.

This clonotype was found once. Possible read error: a much larger clone is one base away. The chain combines TRBV3-1 with TRBJ1-4; TRBD1 is a possible D gene (5 bases). The germline CDR1 and CDR2 sequences are LGHDT and YNNKEL (reference sequence). The CDR3 has 13 residues. CDR3 sequence: CASSHSDIWKLLF. CDR3 DNA: TGTGCCAGCAGTCACTCGGACATCTGGAAACTGCTTTTT.

This clonotype appeared once. The junction does not match germline at one end; this may be a read error. This chain joins TRBV19 and TRBJ1-1; TRBD1 might be the D (6 bases). CDR3 length: 14 residues. Germline CDR1 is LNHDA and CDR2 is SQIVND (reference sequence). The CDR3 sequence is CASTTPGQNAEAFF. CDR3 in DNA: TGTGCCAGTACCACGCCCGGACAGAACGCTGAAGCTTTCTTT.

This clonotype was seen repeatedly, ten times or more. V and J are TRBV6-2 or TRBV6-3 and TRBJ2-1; the D gene is possibly TRBD1 (5 bases). V lost 6 bases and J 0 bases, leaving 18 bases between the germline ends. The CDR3 totals 17 residues. The V gene's germline CDR1 is MNHEY and CDR2 SVGEGT. CDR3 in amino acids: CASSWTTAKHSYNEQFF. CDR3 nucleotides: TGTGCCAGCAGCTGGACAACGGCTAAACACTCCTACAATGAGCAGTTCTTC.

This clonotype was detected ten times or more. The J gene is TRBJ2-4, the V gene TRBV24-1; D is possibly TRBD2 (6 bases). The CDR3 is 15 residues long. V lost 0 bases to trimming and J lost 3 bases, with 8 bases between them. Germline V gene sequence: CDR1 KGHDR, CDR2 SFDVKD. CDR3 amino acids: CATSDLQGGKNIQYF. The CDR3 bases are TGTGCCACCAGTGATTTGCAGGGAGGCAAAAACATTCAGTACTTC.

This rearrangement joins TRBV7-9 to TRBJ2-7; 10 bases are a match to TRBD2. The CDR3 is made up of 13 amino acids. The germline CDR1 and CDR2 sequences are SEHNR and FQNEAQ (reference sequence). Trimming cost V 4 bases and J 12 bases; bases outside gene matches: 9. The CDR3 spells CASSSTLAGETYF. The DNA for the CDR3 is TGTGCCAGCAGCTCGACCCTAGCGGGAGAAACGTACTTC.

At least ten counts were recorded for this clonotype. The genes are TRBV20-1 and TRBJ2-2; TRBD2 aligns across 8 bases. Germline loops: CDR1 DFQATT, CDR2 SNEGSKA (reference sequence). J was trimmed by 4 bases and V by 3 bases; bases with no gene match: 7. The CDR3 consists of 15 residues. Here the CDR3 reads CSASGGASVTGELFF. The DNA of the CDR3 is TGCAGTGCTAGCGGGGGGGCCTCGGTCACCGGGGAGCTGTTTTTT.

The sample holds many counts of this clonotype. Here the CDR3 reads CASSQDPSGRAGGETQYF. The CDR3 DNA reads as TGTGCCAGCAGCCAAGATCCCAGCGGGAGGGCCGGCGGTGAGACCCAGTACTTC. The chain joins TRBV4-2 to TRBJ2-5; 10 nucleotides match TRBD2. With V trimmed by 0 bases and J by 5 bases, 12 bases remained unmatched. The CDR3 runs 18 residues. The germline CDR1 and CDR2 sequences are LGHNA and YNFKEQ.

The rearrangement joins TRBV4-1 to TRBJ2-7; D might be TRBD1 (5 bases). The V gene lost 1 base and the J gene lost 0 bases, with 13 bases spanning the gap. The CDR3 has 16 residues. The germline V gene encodes CDR1 MGHRA and CDR2 YSYEKL. CDR3 coding DNA: TGCGCCAGCAGCCAAGGGGCCCGACAGAGCTCCTACGAGCAGTACTTC. This gives the protein CASSQGARQSSYEQYF.

This clonotype was seen only a few times. The CDR3 DNA reads TGTGCCAGCAGCGTAGCTGGGGGAGTGGCTGTGAATGAGCAGTTCTTC. Its protein product is CASSVAGGVAVNEQFF. The chain joins TRBV9 to TRBJ2-1; either TRBD1 or TRBD2 may fit D (5 bases each). Germline-derived CDR1 and CDR2 are SGDLS and YYNGEE. The germline V and J ends were trimmed by 0 bases and 7 bases, with 17 bases remaining between them. The CDR3 is made up of 16 amino acids.

The sample holds many counts of this clonotype. V and J are TRBV27 and TRBJ1-5; the D gene is possibly TRBD1 (6 bases). This CDR3 has 15 residues. The V end was cut by 6 bases, the J end by 5 bases, with 17 bases between. Germline lookup yields CDR1 MNHEY and CDR2 SMNVEV (reference sequence). CDR3 in DNA: TGTGCCAGCAGGTCAAATCAGGGGACGCATCAGCCCCAGCATTTT. It is translated as CASRSNQGTHQPQHF.

This clonotype was seen only a few times. The rearrangement links TRBV11-3 to TRBJ2-7; 11 bases agree with TRBD2. CDR1 SGHNT and CDR2 YENEEA come from the germline V gene. The CDR3 has 16 residues. Trimming took 1 base from V and 3 from J; bases not matched to a gene: 5. CDR3 bases: TGTGCCAGCAGCTTAGTTGAGACTAGCGGGAACTACGAGCAGTACTTC. Residues: CASSLVETSGNYEQYF.

Comments on this clonotype: Lacking the conserved final phenylalanine or tryptophan, this CDR3 likely reflects a read error. The chain links TRBV12-3 or TRBV12-4 to TRBJ2-1, with D perhaps TRBD2 (5 bases). V was pared by 2 bases and J by 8 bases, with 10 bases between. This CDR3 has 13 residues. The CDR3 is CASSLREFYEQFL. The CDR3 nucleotides are TGTGCCAGCAGTTTAAGGGAGTTCTATGAGCAGTTCTTA.

Many counts were recorded for this clonotype. The chain employs TRBV6-2 or TRBV6-3 and TRBJ2-1; D is uncertain. The CDR3 loop spans 12 amino acids. V was pared by 6 bases and J by 9 bases, with 12 bases between. Germline-derived CDR1 and CDR2 are MNHEY and SVGEGT. CDR3 region: CASSVRKSEQFF. The CDR3 DNA reads as TGTGCCAGCAGCGTTAGGAAGAGTGAGCAGTTCTTC.

V and J are TRBV19 and TRBJ1-5; 9 bases map to TRBD1. Per the germline V gene, CDR1 is LNHDA and CDR2 is SQIVND (reference sequence). The V gene end was trimmed by 0 bases and the J gene end by 4 bases; junction bases not matched to a gene: 13. The CDR3 has 19 amino acids. The chain's CDR3 is CASSIDLFLGTGPNQPQHF. CDR3 coding DNA: TGTGCCAGTAGTATAGATCTATTCTTGGGGACAGGGCCAAATCAGCCCCAGCATTTT.

The V call is TRBV28, the J call TRBJ2-7; 12 nucleotides align to TRBD2. The V gene's germline CDR1 is MDHEN and CDR2 SYDVKM. V shed 5 bases and J 3 bases; nucleotides not matched to a gene: 8. There are 16 residues in the CDR3. Here the CDR3 DNA reads TGTGCCAGCAGTCCTCCGACTAGCGGGAGTATCTACGAGCAGTACTTC. This sequence encodes CASSPPTSGSIYEQYF.

In this sample, this clonotype turned up many times. This sequence joins TRBV27 and TRBJ2-7; 9 bases map to TRBD2. The CDR3 extends over 15 amino acids. V dropped 6 bases and J dropped 2; count of bases not matched to a gene: 8. CDR1 MNHEY and CDR2 SMNVEV come from the germline V gene (reference sequence). CDR3 nucleotides: TGTGCCAGCAGCCCCACGTTAGCGGGAGCCTACGAGCAGTACTTC. This translates into CASSPTLAGAYEQYF.

Notes on this clonotype: This sequence may be a read error, since a much larger clone differs from it by one base. The V gene is TRBV29-1, the J gene TRBJ2-7; the match to TRBD2 covers 7 bases. V shed 6 bases and J 7 bases; nucleotides not matched to a gene: 12. CDR3 size: 13 residues. The germline V gene encodes CDR1 SQVTM and CDR2 ANQGSEA. The chain's CDR3 is CSVHSGGSGEQYF. Here the CDR3 DNA reads TGCAGCGTCCATAGTGGCGGGAGCGGAGAGCAGTACTTC.